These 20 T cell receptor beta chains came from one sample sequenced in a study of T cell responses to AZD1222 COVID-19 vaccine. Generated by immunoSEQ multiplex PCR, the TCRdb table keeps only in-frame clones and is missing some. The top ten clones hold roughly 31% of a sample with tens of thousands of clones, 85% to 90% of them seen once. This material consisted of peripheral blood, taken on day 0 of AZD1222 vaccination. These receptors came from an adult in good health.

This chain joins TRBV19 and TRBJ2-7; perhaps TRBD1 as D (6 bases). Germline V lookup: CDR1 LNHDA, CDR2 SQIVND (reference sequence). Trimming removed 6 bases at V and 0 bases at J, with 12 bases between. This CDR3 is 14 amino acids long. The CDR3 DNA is TGTGCCAGTAGCGCCCGGACAGCCTCCTACGAGCAGTACTTC. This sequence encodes CASSARTASYEQYF.

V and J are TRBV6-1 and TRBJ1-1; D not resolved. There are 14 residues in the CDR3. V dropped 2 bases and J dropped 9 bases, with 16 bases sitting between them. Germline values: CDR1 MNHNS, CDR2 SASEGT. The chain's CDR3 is CASSESVRGLKAFF. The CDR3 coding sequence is TGTGCCAGCAGTGAAAGCGTGCGGGGTCTCAAAGCTTTCTTT.

This CDR3 is CASSPRRNTIYF. The CDR3 coding sequence is TGTGCCAGCAGTCCCCGTCGGAACACCATATATTTT. The J gene is TRBJ1-3, the V gene TRBV28; D gene unclear. Germline CDR1 is MDHEN and CDR2 is SYDVKM. CDR3 length: 12 amino acids. V was shortened by 5 bases and J by 7 bases, with 9 bases between the two germline ends.

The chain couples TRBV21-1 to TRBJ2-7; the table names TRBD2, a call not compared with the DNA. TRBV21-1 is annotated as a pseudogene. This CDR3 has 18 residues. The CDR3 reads CASSTGKGTTGGAYEQYF. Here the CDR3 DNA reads TGTGCCAGCAGCACCGGTAAAGGGACTACCGGCGGGGCCTACGAGCAGTACTTC.

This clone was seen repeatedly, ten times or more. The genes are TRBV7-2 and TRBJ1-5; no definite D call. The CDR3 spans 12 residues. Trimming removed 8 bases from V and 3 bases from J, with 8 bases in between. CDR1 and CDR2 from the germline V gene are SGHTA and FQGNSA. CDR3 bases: TGTGCCAGCGGTGATTTCAATCAGCCCCAGCATTTT. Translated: CASGDFNQPQHF.

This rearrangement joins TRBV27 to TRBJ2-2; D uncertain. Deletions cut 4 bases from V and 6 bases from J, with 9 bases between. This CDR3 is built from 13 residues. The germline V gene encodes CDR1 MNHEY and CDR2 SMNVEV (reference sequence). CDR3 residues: CASSSLVAGELFF. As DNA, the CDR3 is TGTGCCAGCAGTTCCCTCGTGGCCGGGGAGCTGTTTTTT.

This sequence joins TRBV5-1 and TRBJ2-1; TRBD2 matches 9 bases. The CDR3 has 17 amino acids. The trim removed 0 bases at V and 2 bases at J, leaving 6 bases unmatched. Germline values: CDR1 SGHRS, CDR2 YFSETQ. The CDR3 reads CASSLAAAGGTYNEQFF. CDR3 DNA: TGCGCCAGCAGCTTGGCGGCAGCGGGAGGAACCTACAATGAGCAGTTCTTC.

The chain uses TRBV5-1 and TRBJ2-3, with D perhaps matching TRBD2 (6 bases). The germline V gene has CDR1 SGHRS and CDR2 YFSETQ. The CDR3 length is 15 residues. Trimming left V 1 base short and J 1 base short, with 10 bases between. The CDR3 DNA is TGCGCCAGCAGCTTGACGGGAGTGGGCACAGATACGCAGTATTTT. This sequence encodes CASSLTGVGTDTQYF.

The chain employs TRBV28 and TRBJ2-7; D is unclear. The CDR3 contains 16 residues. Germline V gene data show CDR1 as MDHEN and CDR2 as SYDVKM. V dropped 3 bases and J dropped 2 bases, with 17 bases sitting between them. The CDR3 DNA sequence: TGTGCCAGCAGTTTCCCTTCGGTCTTGGGCACCTACGAGCAGTACTTC. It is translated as CASSFPSVLGTYEQYF.

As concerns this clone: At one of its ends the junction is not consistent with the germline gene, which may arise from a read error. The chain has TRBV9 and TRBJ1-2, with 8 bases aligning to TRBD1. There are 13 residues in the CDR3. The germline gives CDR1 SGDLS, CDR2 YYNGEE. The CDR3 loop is CASWTGSNNGYTF. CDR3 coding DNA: TGTGCCAGTTGGACAGGGTCTAACAATGGCTACACCTTC.

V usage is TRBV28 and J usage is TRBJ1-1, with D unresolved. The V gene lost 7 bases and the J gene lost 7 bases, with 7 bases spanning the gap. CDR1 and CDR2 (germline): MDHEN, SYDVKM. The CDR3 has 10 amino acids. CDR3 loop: CASIGFEAFF. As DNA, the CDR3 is TGTGCCAGCATTGGCTTTGAAGCTTTCTTT.

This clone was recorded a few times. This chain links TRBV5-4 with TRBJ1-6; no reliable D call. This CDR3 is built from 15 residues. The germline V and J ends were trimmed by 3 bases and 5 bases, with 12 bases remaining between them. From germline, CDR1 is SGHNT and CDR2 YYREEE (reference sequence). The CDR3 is CASSYGRFDNSPLHF. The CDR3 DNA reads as TGTGCCAGCAGCTATGGACGGTTTGATAATTCACCCCTCCACTTT.

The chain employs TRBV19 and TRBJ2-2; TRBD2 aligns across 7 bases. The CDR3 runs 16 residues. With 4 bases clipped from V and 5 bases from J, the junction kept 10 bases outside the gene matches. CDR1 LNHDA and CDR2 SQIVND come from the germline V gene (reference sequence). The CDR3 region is CASSTYPAGVTGELFF. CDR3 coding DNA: TGTGCCAGTAGTACCTACCCGGCGGGAGTGACCGGGGAGCTGTTTTTT.

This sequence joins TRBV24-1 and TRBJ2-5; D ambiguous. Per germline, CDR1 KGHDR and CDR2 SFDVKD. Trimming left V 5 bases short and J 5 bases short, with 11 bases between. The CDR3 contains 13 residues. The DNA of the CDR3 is TGTGCCACCAGTGTCGGCAGTCTGGAGACCCAGTACTTC. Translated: CATSVGSLETQYF.

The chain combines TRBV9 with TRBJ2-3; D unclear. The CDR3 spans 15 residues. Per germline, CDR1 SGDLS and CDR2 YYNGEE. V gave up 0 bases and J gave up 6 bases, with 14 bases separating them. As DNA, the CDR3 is TGTGCCAGCAGCGTAGACCAGCGAACATTTGATACGCAGTATTTT. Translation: CASSVDQRTFDTQYF.

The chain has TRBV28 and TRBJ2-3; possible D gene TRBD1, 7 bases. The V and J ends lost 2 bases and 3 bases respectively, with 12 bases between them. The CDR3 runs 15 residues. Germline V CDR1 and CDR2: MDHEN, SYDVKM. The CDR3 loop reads CASSLVRGVTDTQYF. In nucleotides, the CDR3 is TGTGCCAGCAGTTTAGTCAGGGGGGTGACAGATACGCAGTATTTT.

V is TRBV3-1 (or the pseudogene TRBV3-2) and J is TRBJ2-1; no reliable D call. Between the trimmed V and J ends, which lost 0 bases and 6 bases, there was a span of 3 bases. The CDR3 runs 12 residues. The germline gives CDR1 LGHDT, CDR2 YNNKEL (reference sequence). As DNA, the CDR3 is TGTGCCAGCAGCCAAGAACCCAATGAGCAGTTCTTC. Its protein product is CASSQEPNEQFF.

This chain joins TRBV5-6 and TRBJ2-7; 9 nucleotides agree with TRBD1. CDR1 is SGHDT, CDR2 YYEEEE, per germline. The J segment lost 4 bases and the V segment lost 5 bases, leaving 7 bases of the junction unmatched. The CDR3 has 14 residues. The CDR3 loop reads CASRAVGTGYEQYF. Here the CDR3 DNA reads TGTGCCAGCAGGGCCGTTGGGACAGGGTACGAGCAGTACTTC.

CDR3: CASAWDRGDGYTF. For the CDR3, the DNA is TGCGCCAGCGCCTGGGACAGGGGGGATGGCTACACCTTC. This chain joins TRBV10-2 and TRBJ1-2, with TRBD1 identical over 11 bases. CDR1 is WSHSY and CDR2 is SAAADI in the germline V gene. This CDR3 comprises 13 residues. The V gene end was trimmed by 8 bases and the J gene end by 6 bases; junction bases not matched to a gene: 5.

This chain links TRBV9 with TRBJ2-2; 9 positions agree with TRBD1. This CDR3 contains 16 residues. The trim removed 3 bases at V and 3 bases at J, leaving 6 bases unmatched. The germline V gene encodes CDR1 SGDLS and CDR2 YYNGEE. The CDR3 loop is CASSEKGQGDTGELFF. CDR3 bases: TGTGCCAGCAGCGAAAAGGGACAGGGAGACACCGGGGAGCTGTTTTTT.